These 4 T cell receptor beta chains were sequenced from one sample in a study of brain T cells in children with intractable seizures. Measured with immunoSEQ multiplex PCR; TCRdb has only the in-frame clones, and not every one. The data hold just under 65,000 clones, with more than 95% observed a single time. The sample in question was peripheral blood, obtained at surgery. The receptor source for this set is a boy under two years old with focal cortical dysplasia and intractable seizures.

The chain joins TRBV28 to TRBJ2-1, with D perhaps TRBD2 (6 bases). The germline CDR1 and CDR2 sequences are MDHEN and SYDVKM. The CDR3 runs 14 residues. Trimming took 6 bases from V and 14 from J, leaving 23 bases between them. The CDR3 is CASSLPVYLAGKFF. DNA of the CDR3: TGTGCCAGCAGCCTACCGGTCTATCTTGCGGGAAAGTTCTTC.

In its sample, this clone was seen a few times. DNA of the CDR3: TGTGCCAGCAGCTTAGTGGGTAGCGGGATAAGGTACGAGCAGTACTTC. Amino acid sequence: CASSLVGSGIRYEQYF. The V and J genes are TRBV7-9 and TRBJ2-7; 8 nucleotides align to TRBD2. The CDR3 has 16 amino acids. Germline trimming cut 1 base from V and 4 bases from J; bases unmatched to any gene: 9. In germline, CDR1 is SEHNR, CDR2 FQNEAQ (reference sequence).

V and J are TRBV4-2 and TRBJ2-5; a weak D match, TRBD2 (5 bases). CDR3 length: 15 amino acids. From germline, CDR1 is LGHNA and CDR2 YNFKEQ. V was shortened by 1 base and J by 2 bases, with 11 bases between the two germline ends. CDR3 in DNA: TGTGCCAGCAGCCAAGGGAGGCGGAAACAAGAGACCCAGTACTTC. As protein: CASSQGRRKQETQYF.

This clone appeared a few times. The V and J genes are TRBV7-9 and TRBJ1-2, with 10 nucleotides matching TRBD1. The CDR3 contains 16 residues. The J segment lost 2 bases and the V segment lost 0 bases, leaving 3 bases of the junction unmatched. Per the germline V gene, CDR1 is SEHNR and CDR2 is FQNEAQ (reference sequence). CDR3 bases: TGTGCCAGCAGCTTAGCTCCGGGACAGGGGAACTATGGCTACACCTTC. It translates to CASSLAPGQGNYGYTF.